This T cell receptor (beta chain) was observed in a study of CD8+ T cells in alopecia areata. Documented treatment: oral pan-JAK inhibitor, 5-10 mg twice daily. Once RNA had been extracted, it was reverse transcribed into cDNA to act as the sequencing template. Sequencing used immunoSEQ multiplex PCR; TCRdb keeps in-frame clones, though not all of them. Counted here are roughly 140,000 clones, roughly 82% occurring once; the ten biggest clones make up 25%. The germline V gene has CDR1 SGHRS and CDR2 YFSETQ. The junction had 9 bases not matched to a gene; V was cut back by 3 bases and J by 0 bases. This CDR3 is 18 amino acids long.

The V call is TRBV5-1, the J call TRBJ2-6; 7 bases line up with TRBD2. Here the sequenced sample was CD8+ T cells sorted from blood, taken at week 4, from a patient treated with tofacitinib. This receptor was identified in a human donor with alopecia areata. The DNA for the CDR3 is TGCGCCAGCAGCTCTACAGGATCGGGAGGCTCTGGGGCCAACGTCCTGACTTTC. Encoded protein: CASSSTGSGGSGANVLTF.